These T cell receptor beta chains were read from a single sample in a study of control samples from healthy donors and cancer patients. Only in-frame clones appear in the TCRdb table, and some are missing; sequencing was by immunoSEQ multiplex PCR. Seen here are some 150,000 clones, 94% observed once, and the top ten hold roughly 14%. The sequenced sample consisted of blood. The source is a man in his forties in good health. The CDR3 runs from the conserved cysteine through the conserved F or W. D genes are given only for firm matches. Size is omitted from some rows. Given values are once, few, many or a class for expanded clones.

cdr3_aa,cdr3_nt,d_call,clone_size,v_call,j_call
CATSGPNQPQHF,TGTGCCACCTCTGGGCCCAATCAGCCCCAGCATTTT,-,-,TRBV28,TRBJ1-5
CAIGTSGTYEQYF,TGTGCCATCGGGACTAGCGGTACCTACGAGCAGTACTTC,TRBD2,-,TRBV10-3,TRBJ2-7
CASSAQGNNEKLFF,TGCGCCAGCAGCGCACAGGGGAACAATGAAAAACTGTTTTTT,TRBD1,-,TRBV5-1,TRBJ1-4
CASSYHRRTNTGELFF,TGTGCCAGCAGTTACCACAGGAGGACTAACACCGGGGAGCTGTTTTTT,-,-,TRBV6-5,TRBJ2-2
CASSPLLGGELFF,TGTGCCAGCTCACCACTTCTGGGCGGGGAGCTGTTTTTT,-,-,TRBV18,TRBJ2-2
CATSDYFGTATDTQYF,TGTGCCACCAGTGATTATTTCGGGACAGCCACAGATACGCAGTATTTT,TRBD1,-,TRBV24-1,TRBJ2-3
CASSLVGQGYEQYF,TGTGCCAGCAGCTTAGTCGGACAGGGCTACGAGCAGTACTTC,TRBD1,-,TRBV7-8,TRBJ2-7
CATSDVPGTSKDSYEQYF,TGTGCCACCAGTGATGTTCCCGGGACGTCAAAAGATTCCTACGAGCAGTACTTC,-,-,TRBV24-1,TRBJ2-7
CASSGTEGGELFF,TGTGCCAGCAGCGGGACAGAGGGAGGGGAGCTGTTTTTT,TRBD1,-,TRBV6-4,TRBJ2-2
CASSPRDRQPIEPQHF,TGCGCCAGCAGTCCCCGGGACCGCCAGCCAATTGAGCCCCAGCATTTT,-,-,TRBV23-1,TRBJ1-5
CASSLGLGGETQYF,TGTGCCAGCAGCTTAGGTTTAGGAGGGGAGACCCAGTACTTC,-,once,TRBV11-2,TRBJ2-5
CASREQMNTEAFF,TGTGCCAGCAGGGAACAGATGAACACTGAAGCTTTCTTT,-,-,TRBV6-4,TRBJ1-1
CASSSRDTIYGYTF,TGTGCCAGCAGCTCGCGGGACACGATATATGGCTACACCTTC,-,-,TRBV3-1/TRBV3-2,TRBJ1-2
CASSHKSSSYEQYF,TGTGCCAGCAGCCATAAATCGTCCTCCTACGAGCAGTACTTC,-,-,TRBV14,TRBJ2-7
CASSQDLQASFNQPQHF,TGCGCCAGCAGCCAAGATCTCCAGGCGAGCTTCAATCAGCCCCAGCATTTT,-,-,TRBV4-1,TRBJ1-5
CASRPTGGSGANVLTF,TGTGCCAGCAGGCCGACAGGGGGCTCTGGGGCCAACGTCCTGACTTTC,TRBD1,-,TRBV7-3,TRBJ2-6
CASSIGAGANVLTF,TGTGCCAGCAGTATAGGGGCGGGGGCCAACGTCCTGACTTTC,-,once,TRBV2,TRBJ2-6
CASSESRTIGNTIYF,TGCGCCAGCAGTGAGTCGAGGACAATTGGAAACACCATATATTTT,-,-,TRBV10-2,TRBJ1-3
CASSRPGNTIYF,TGTGCCAGCAGCCGACCCGGAAACACCATATATTTT,-,-,TRBV2,TRBJ1-3
CASSPGTSGGNEQFF,TGTGCCAGCAGCCCGGGGACTAGCGGGGGCAATGAGCAGTTCTTC,TRBD2,once,TRBV7-6,TRBJ2-1
CASSATGAANEKLFF,TGTGCCAGCAGCGCCACCGGGGCGGCTAATGAAAAACTGTTTTTT,-,-,TRBV9,TRBJ1-4
CASSVVETHLHF,TGTGCCAGCAGCGTAGTGGAAACTCACCTCCACTTT,-,-,TRBV9,TRBJ1-6
CASSQEGDRKLYGYTF,TGTGCCAGCAGCCAAGAAGGGGACAGAAAATTGTATGGCTACACCTTC,TRBD1,-,TRBV4-2,TRBJ1-2
CASSLGQGTINEKLFF,TGTGCCAGCAGCCTTGGACAGGGAACGATTAATGAAAAACTGTTTTTT,TRBD1,few,TRBV28,TRBJ1-4
CASSRGRQGLGNTIYF,TGCGCCAGCAGCCGAGGGAGACAGGGACTTGGAAACACCATATATTTT,TRBD1,-,TRBV5-1,TRBJ1-3
CASSFEETQYF,TGTGCCAGCAGCTTTGAAGAGACCCAGTACTTC,-,once,TRBV5-8,TRBJ2-5
CASSFAETQYF,TGTGCCAGCAGTTTCGCGGAGACCCAGTACTTC,-,-,TRBV27,TRBJ2-5
CASSLRGGGETQYF,TGTGCCAGTAGTCTCCGAGGAGGTGGCGAGACCCAGTACTTC,-,-,TRBV19,TRBJ2-5
CASSPRQGPNEKLFF,TGTGCCAGCAGTCCCCGACAGGGGCCTAATGAAAAACTGTTTTTT,TRBD1,-,TRBV27,TRBJ1-4
CASRTAGDTQYF,TGTGCCAGCCGGACAGCAGGGGATACGCAGTATTTT,-,-,TRBV6-6,TRBJ2-3
CASSPRFTDTQYF,TGTGCCAGCAGCCCTAGATTCACAGATACGCAGTATTTT,-,-,TRBV7-9,TRBJ2-3